These 22 T cell receptor beta chains were all obtained from the same sample, sequenced in a study of T cells in women clearing cervical HPV infection. Sequencing used immunoSEQ multiplex PCR; TCRdb keeps in-frame clones, though not all of them. The sample table includes more than 30,000 clones. Sequenced sample: blood buffy coat. All receptors come from a woman between 18 and 75 years old with a cervical HPV16 infection that either progressed to CIN3+ or cleared (not recorded which).

Concerning this clone: The read falls 3 residues short of the CDR3 end, and the missing part is taken from the germline J gene. The J gene is TRBJ1-3, the V gene TRBV19; D is unclear. Germline values: CDR1 LNHDA, CDR2 SQIVND (reference sequence). V lost 2 bases and J 0 bases, leaving 5 bases between the germline ends. The CDR3 spans 14 residues. CDR3 DNA (partial): TGTGCCAGTAGTATACAGAGCTCTGGAAACACC. Translated: CASSIQSSGNT. The full CDR3 reads CASSIQSSGNTIYF. Combining the CDR3 with reference TRBV19 and TRBJ1-3 gives the whole variable domain DGGITQSPKYLFRKEGQNVTLSCEQNLNHDAMYWYRQDPGQGLRLIYYSQIVNDFQKGDIAEGYSVSREKKESFPLTVTSAQKNPTAFYLCASSIQSSGNTIYFGEGSWLTVV.

Concerning this clone: The sequenced fragment ends 3 residues before the CDR3 boundary, so the rest is inferred from the germline J gene. The chain employs TRBV19 and TRBJ1-1; D unclear. Trimming removed 4 bases at V and 2 bases at J, with 8 bases between. The CDR3 totals 13 residues. From germline, CDR1 is LNHDA and CDR2 SQIVND (reference sequence). The CDR3 region is CASSNRHNTEAFF. The CDR3 DNA, read in part, is TGTGCCAGTAGTAACCGACACAACACTGAA.

To note about this clone: Read coverage stops 3 residues before the CDR3 terminus; the germline J gene supplies the remainder. The rearrangement links TRBV7-9 to TRBJ1-2; D is undetermined. The CDR3 spans 15 residues. Looked up from germline, CDR1 is SEHNR and CDR2 is FQNEAQ (reference sequence). Partial CDR3 DNA: TGTGCCAGCAGCCCCGGACTAGCGCGTACAGATACC. It specifies CASSPGLARTDT. The full CDR3 protein is CASSPGLARTDTYTF.

As regards this clone: The DNA ends 3 residues before the CDR3 does, and the rest of the CDR3 is filled in from the germline J gene. This sequence joins TRBV11-2 and TRBJ1-1, with TRBD1 as a possible D gene (5 bases). V shed 5 bases and J shed 3 bases, with 13 bases lying between them. This CDR3 has 14 amino acids. The germline gives CDR1 SGHAT, CDR2 FQNNGV. The CDR3: CASSITRGYTEAFF. CDR3 bases read: TGTGCCAGCAGCATTACGAGGGGATACACTGAA.

In regard to this clone: The read finishes 3 residues shy of the CDR3 end, and the germline J gene is used to complete it. The chain carries TRBV7-3 and TRBJ2-7; TRBD2 matches 9 bases. Germline-derived CDR1 and CDR2 are SGHTA and FQGTGA. The CDR3 contains 13 residues. The trim removed 1 base at V and 6 bases at J, leaving 1 base unmatched. The CDR3 sequence is CASSLKREAEQYF. The CDR3 DNA, read in part, is TGTGCCAGCAGCTTAAAGCGGGAGGCCGAG.

As for this clone: With the read ending 3 residues before the CDR3 end, the germline J gene is used to fill in that end. The genes are TRBV14 and TRBJ2-2; D not certain. V was cut by 3 bases and J by 0 bases, with 14 bases left in between. CDR3 length: 17 residues. Germline V gene data show CDR1 as SGHDN and CDR2 as FVKESK. The part of the CDR3 DNA that was read is TGTGCCAGCAGCCACAGGATTCACCAGACGAACACCGGGGAG. The encoded protein is CASSHRIHQTNTGE. The CDR3 in full is CASSHRIHQTNTGELFF. Drawing the rest from reference TRBV14 and TRBJ2-2, the complete variable domain is EAGVTQFPSHSVIEKGQTVTLRCDPISGHDNLYWYRRVMGKEIKFLLHFVKESKQDESGMPNNRFLAERTGGTYSTLKVQPAELEDSGVYFCASSHRIHQTNTGELFFGEGSRLTVL.

As concerns this clone: The CDR3 goes on 3 residues after the read ends, and that part is filled in from the germline J gene. This chain links TRBV30 with TRBJ2-3; D is possibly TRBD1 (6 bases). CDR1 is GTSNPN and CDR2 is SVGIG in the germline V gene (reference sequence). CDR3 length: 13 residues. The sequenced part of the CDR3 DNA is TGTGCCTGGAGTGTACGGCGACAGGAGACG. Encoded protein: CAWSVRRQET. The whole CDR3 sequence is CAWSVRRQETQYF.

To note about this clone: Coverage ceases 3 residues before the CDR3 finishes, and the germline J gene fills in the end. The rearrangement links TRBV7-3 to TRBJ2-3; 12 bases match TRBD2. CDR1 and CDR2 (germline): SGHTA, FQGTGA. CDR3 length: 17 residues. V lost 3 bases, J lost 0 bases, and 4 bases stayed unmatched. The CDR3 bases that were read are TGTGCCAGCAGCTTTCGGACTAGCGGGATTAGCACAGATACG. It specifies CASSFRTSGISTDT. The whole CDR3 region reads CASSFRTSGISTDTQYF.

Comment on this clone: The read ends 3 residues early relative to the CDR3; the germline J gene fills the gap. The V call is TRBV19, the J call TRBJ2-7, with TRBD2 matching 7 bases. The V gene's germline CDR1 is LNHDA and CDR2 SQIVND (reference sequence). The J segment lost 4 bases and the V segment lost 3 bases, leaving 9 bases of the junction unmatched. The CDR3 sequence is 15 residues long. CDR3 region: CASSIWAGEGYEQYF. Incomplete CDR3 DNA: TGTGCCAGTAGTATCTGGGCGGGAGAAGGGTACGAG. Full variable domain (outside the CDR3, taken from reference TRBV19 and TRBJ2-7): DGGITQSPKYLFRKEGQNVTLSCEQNLNHDAMYWYRQDPGQGLRLIYYSQIVNDFQKGDIAEGYSVSREKKESFPLTVTSAQKNPTAFYLCASSIWAGEGYEQYFGPGTRLTVT.

As to this clone: The sequenced fragment ends 3 residues before the CDR3 boundary, so the rest is inferred from the germline J gene. The rearrangement joins TRBV5-4 to TRBJ1-6, with TRBD1 matching 10 bases. The germline V gene encodes CDR1 SGHNT and CDR2 YYREEE (reference sequence). CDR3 length: 15 residues. The J segment lost 6 bases and the V segment lost 1 base, leaving 1 base of the junction unmatched. The DNA read from the CDR3 is TGTGCCAGCAGCTTGAGGGACAGGGGTAATTCACCC. This translates into CASSLRDRGNSP. The full CDR3 protein is CASSLRDRGNSPLHF. Looking up the rest from reference TRBV5-4 and TRBJ1-6 gives the full variable domain: ETGVTQSPTHLIKTRGQQVTLRCSSQSGHNTVSWYQQALGQGPQFIFQYYREEENGRGNFPPRFSGLQFPNYSSELNVNALELDDSALYLCASSLRDRGNSPLHFGNGTRLTVT.

Notes on this clone: The read is 3 residues too short to cover the CDR3 end, so that end is filled in from the germline J gene. The genes are TRBV7-8 and TRBJ1-3; tentative D call: TRBD1 (6 bases). The CDR3 extends over 16 amino acids. Germline V gene data show CDR1 as SGHVS and CDR2 as FQNEAQ. Trimming stripped 0 bases from V and 7 bases from J, with 16 bases between. The part of the CDR3 DNA that was read is TGTGCCAGCAGCTTAGCCGCAGGGGACGGTCAGAACACC. This gives the protein CASSLAAGDGQNT. The full CDR3 is CASSLAAGDGQNTIYF.

Remarks on this clone: The CDR3 end is not reached by the read, which stops 3 residues before it; the germline J gene fills it in. The chain is built from TRBV20-1 and TRBJ2-3; 8 nucleotides align to TRBD2. This CDR3 is built from 16 residues. Germline values: CDR1 DFQATT, CDR2 SNEGSKA (reference sequence). J was trimmed by 2 bases and V by 0 bases; bases with no gene match: 7. The part of the CDR3 DNA that was read is TGCAGTGCTAGAGATGGGAGCGGGAGACACACAGATACG. Its translation: CSARDGSGRHTDT. The entire CDR3 is CSARDGSGRHTDTQYF.

As for this clone: The DNA ends 3 residues before the CDR3 does, and the rest of the CDR3 is filled in from the germline J gene. The rearrangement joins TRBV28 to TRBJ1-2; 7 bases are a match to TRBD1. Germline trimming cut 1 base from V and 6 bases from J; bases unmatched to any gene: 8. The CDR3 contains 15 residues. Germline V gives CDR1 MDHEN, CDR2 SYDVKM. The CDR3 bases that were read are TGTGCCAGCAGTTTATTAGGACAGGTGAACCATGGC. As protein: CASSLLGQVNHG. The CDR3, in full, reads CASSLLGQVNHGYTF.

About this clone: The CDR3 end is not reached by the read, which stops 3 residues before it; the germline J gene fills it in. The V and J genes are TRBV29-1 and TRBJ2-7; 9 bases agree with TRBD1. V trimming: 7 bases; J trimming: 4 bases; junction bases outside the gene matches: 11. This CDR3 has 14 amino acids. Germline V gene lookup returns CDR1 SQVTM and CDR2 ANQGSEA. CDR3 DNA, as far as it was read: TGCAGCGCGACGGCATGGGACAGGGAGTACGAG. This translates into CSATAWDREYE. The CDR3 in full is CSATAWDREYEQYF.

A note on this clone: The missing CDR3 end, 3 residues past where the read stops, is filled in from the germline J gene. This chain uses TRBV18 with TRBJ1-2; perhaps TRBD1 as D (6 bases). This CDR3 is 14 amino acids long. Looked up from germline, CDR1 is KGHSH and CDR2 is LQKENI. The sequenced CDR3 bases are TGTGCCAGCTCTTCAGGGGAGTTGGGCAATGAC. This codes for CASSSGELGND. Given in full, the CDR3 is CASSSGELGNDYTF.

Concerning this clone: The CDR3 goes on 3 residues after the read ends, and that part is filled in from the germline J gene. The chain employs TRBV20-1 and TRBJ2-1, with 9 nucleotides matching TRBD1. V gave up 6 bases and J gave up 6 bases; unmatched junction bases: 6. Germline CDR1 and CDR2: DFQATT and SNEGSKA (reference sequence). The CDR3 loop spans 13 amino acids. This chain's CDR3 is CSAGGQGSNEQFF. Partial CDR3 DNA: TGCAGTGCAGGGGGACAGGGATCCAATGAG.

About this clone: The read ends 3 residues shy of where the CDR3 ends; the end is completed using the germline J gene. The rearrangement uses TRBV2 and TRBJ2-3; TRBD1 matches at 9 bases. Germline V gives CDR1 SNHLY, CDR2 FYNNEI. CDR3 length: 16 residues. The trim removed 5 bases at V and 4 bases at J, leaving 10 bases unmatched. Incomplete CDR3 DNA: TGTGCCAGCAGTACCGGGACAGGGATTGGGGCAGATACG. It specifies CASSTGTGIGADT. The entire CDR3 sequence reads CASSTGTGIGADTQYF.

With regard to this clone: Sequencing ends 3 residues short of the CDR3 end; the germline J gene provides the rest. The chain carries TRBV20-1 and TRBJ1-4; D might be TRBD1 (5 bases). CDR1 is DFQATT and CDR2 is SNEGSKA in the germline V gene (reference sequence). The CDR3 spans 13 residues. CDR3 bases read: TGCAGTGCTGGGGCAGGGCCTAATTCACCA. Protein product: CSAGAGPNSP. The whole CDR3 reads CSAGAGPNSPLFF.

The covered CDR3 bases are TGCAGCGTTCAATTCAATGAG. Amino acid sequence: CSVQFNE. The CDR3, in full, reads CSVQFNEQFF. The chain uses TRBV29-1 and TRBJ2-1; no definite D call. The DNA ends 3 residues before the CDR3 does, and the rest of the CDR3 is filled in from the germline J gene. V shed 5 bases and J shed 6 bases, with 5 bases lying between them. The length of the CDR3 is 10 residues. CDR1 and CDR2 from the germline V gene are SQVTM and ANQGSEA.

Note on this clone: The CDR3 end lies 3 residues beyond the end of the read and is filled in from the germline J gene. The chain carries TRBV5-1 and TRBJ2-2; possible D gene TRBD2, 6 bases. Looked up from germline, CDR1 is SGHRS and CDR2 is YFSETQ. The CDR3 is 15 residues long. The V end was cut by 5 bases, the J end by 0 bases, with 11 bases between. The DNA read from the CDR3 is TGCGCCAGCAGGGAAGCGGGTACGAACACCGGGGAG. This translates into CASREAGTNTGE. The whole CDR3 sequence is CASREAGTNTGELFF. The entire variable domain, with the rest obtained from reference TRBV5-1 and TRBJ2-2, is as follows: KAGVTQTPRYLIKTRGQQVTLSCSPISGHRSVSWYQQTPGQGLQFLFEYFSETQRNKGNFPGRFSGRQFSNSRSEMNVSTLELGDSALYLCASREAGTNTGELFFGEGSRLTVL.

The CDR3: CASSHNIAGGPENEQFF. The DNA read from the CDR3 is TGTGCCAGCAGCCATAACATAGCGGGAGGGCCTGAAAATGAG. This chain joins TRBV4-2 and TRBJ2-1; 11 bases align to TRBD2. The CDR3 goes on 3 residues after the read ends, and that part is filled in from the germline J gene. With V trimmed by 3 bases and J by 7 bases, 11 bases remained unmatched. The CDR3 has 17 residues. Germline V gene data show CDR1 as LGHNA and CDR2 as YNFKEQ.

A word on this clone: The observed sequence ends 3 residues before the CDR3 terminus, with the missing tail filled in from the germline J gene. The chain links TRBV30 to TRBJ1-1; maybe TRBD1 (6 bases). CDR3 length equals 13 residues. The germline V gene encodes CDR1 GTSNPN and CDR2 SVGIG (reference sequence). CDR3 amino acids: CAWSALQGREAFF. The sequenced part of the CDR3 DNA is TGTGCCTGGAGTGCCCTACAGGGTAGGGAA.